This T cell receptor (beta chain) was documented in a study of OX40 agonist ivuxolimab in advanced cancers. About the study: Hepatocellular carcinoma, melanoma, renal cell or head and neck cancer was diagnosed in the dose-escalation patients.

Whole-study findings and limits: The study did not work out the antigen specificity of the expanded peripheral T cells.

Libraries were prepared by immunoSEQ multiplex PCR; TCRdb keeps only in-frame clonotypes and omits some of them. The top ten clones hold roughly 28% of a sample with 3,000 to 3,500 clones, approximately 84% of them seen once. Germline values: CDR1 GTSNPN, CDR2 SVGIG (reference sequence). Trimming removed 3 bases at V and 5 bases at J, with 16 bases between. CDR3 length equals 14 residues. The timepoints at which blood was sampled were baseline, cycle 4 day 1, and cycle 7 day 1. Note on this clone: Its antigen is unidentified.

The TCR originated in an adult with an advanced solid tumor such as melanoma, head and neck, liver or kidney cancer. Sequenced here: CD4+ or CD8+ T cells sorted from blood, sampled in a trial of the OX40 agonist ivuxolimab. The chain employs TRBV30 and TRBJ2-5; no reliable D call. The CDR3 DNA is TGTGCCTGGAGAATAAGCCTTTCTTGGGAGACCCAGTACTTC. Protein product: CAWRISLSWETQYF.